These T cell receptor beta chains were read from a single sample in a study of blood T cell repertoires in COVID-19. Data came from immunoSEQ multiplex PCR; TCRdb stores just in-frame clones and leaves some out. The sample carries roughly 160,000 clones, 85% to 90% recorded once. Material for sequencing was peripheral blood. These receptors originate from a man in his fifties with active or convalescent COVID-19. Both conserved end residues are part of each CDR3. The order of the fields is D gene, J gene, V gene, clone size, CDR3 protein, CDR3 DNA. The D gene is left open where the match is weak. Some rows mark clone size as missing; the rest say once, few, many or name a class of expanded clone.

D gene: TRBD1
J gene: TRBJ2-1
V gene: TRBV7-9
clone size: .
CDR3 protein: CASSLVGQGFDEQFF
CDR3 DNA: TGTGCCAGCAGCTTAGTTGGACAGGGATTTGATGAGCAGTTCTTC

D gene: TRBD1
J gene: TRBJ2-7
V gene: TRBV24-1
clone size: once
CDR3 protein: CATSLGDRGLYEQYF
CDR3 DNA: TGTGCCACCAGTCTTGGGGACAGGGGGTTGTACGAGCAGTACTTC

D gene: TRBD2
J gene: TRBJ2-2
V gene: TRBV6-5
clone size: once
CDR3 protein: CASSYQRGYTGELFF
CDR3 DNA: TGTGCCAGCAGTTACCAGCGGGGGTACACCGGGGAGCTGTTTTTT

D gene: .
J gene: TRBJ1-2
V gene: TRBV19
clone size: .
CDR3 protein: CASRLGNGYTF
CDR3 DNA: TGTGCCAGTAGACTTGGTAACGGCTACACCTTC

D gene: TRBD2
J gene: TRBJ2-7
V gene: TRBV7-2
clone size: .
CDR3 protein: CASSFSSGGAPYEQYF
CDR3 DNA: TGTGCCAGCAGCTTTTCGAGCGGGGGGGCCCCCTACGAGCAGTACTTC

D gene: .
J gene: TRBJ2-2
V gene: TRBV5-1
clone size: .
CDR3 protein: CASRDSAGSNTGELFF
CDR3 DNA: TGCGCCAGCAGGGATAGTGCAGGGTCGAACACCGGGGAGCTGTTTTTT

D gene: .
J gene: TRBJ2-5
V gene: TRBV5-1
clone size: once
CDR3 protein: CASSQGTGIETQYF
CDR3 DNA: TGCGCCAGCAGCCAGGGAACAGGAATCGAGACCCAGTACTTC

D gene: TRBD1
J gene: TRBJ2-7
V gene: TRBV2
clone size: .
CDR3 protein: CASGKDRSSYEQYF
CDR3 DNA: TGTGCCAGCGGAAAGGACAGGAGCTCCTACGAGCAGTACTTC

D gene: TRBD1
J gene: TRBJ1-5
V gene: TRBV2
clone size: .
CDR3 protein: CASRGTGQNQPQHF
CDR3 DNA: TGTGCCAGCAGGGGGACAGGGCAAAATCAGCCCCAGCATTTT

D gene: .
J gene: TRBJ1-2
V gene: TRBV5-1
clone size: .
CDR3 protein: CASSLGHRITNYGYTF
CDR3 DNA: TGCGCCAGCAGCTTGGGACACCGGATCACTAACTATGGCTACACCTTC

D gene: .
J gene: TRBJ2-1
V gene: TRBV7-3
clone size: .
CDR3 protein: CASSLTTRVRYNEQFF
CDR3 DNA: TGTGCCAGCAGCTTAACAACCCGGGTCCGGTACAATGAGCAGTTCTTC

D gene: TRBD1
J gene: TRBJ2-7
V gene: TRBV28
clone size: .
CDR3 protein: CASSPTRTGSNEQYF
CDR3 DNA: TGTGCCAGCAGTCCGACCCGGACAGGGTCGAACGAGCAGTACTTC

D gene: .
J gene: TRBJ2-2
V gene: TRBV4-2
clone size: .
CDR3 protein: CASSEQANTGELFF
CDR3 DNA: TGTGCCAGCAGCGAACAGGCCAACACCGGGGAGCTGTTTTTT

D gene: .
J gene: TRBJ1-2
V gene: TRBV7-2
clone size: .
CDR3 protein: CASSAPSLQSYGYTF
CDR3 DNA: TGTGCCAGCAGCGCCCCCTCGCTGCAGTCCTATGGCTACACCTTC

D gene: .
J gene: TRBJ2-1
V gene: TRBV29-1
clone size: .
CDR3 protein: CSVRRRPLANNEQFF
CDR3 DNA: TGCAGCGTTAGGAGGAGACCTCTAGCCAACAATGAGCAGTTCTTC

D gene: TRBD2
J gene: TRBJ2-7
V gene: TRBV20-1
clone size: .
CDR3 protein: CSASKGRAYEQYF
CDR3 DNA: TGCAGTGCTAGTAAAGGGAGGGCCTACGAGCAGTACTTC

D gene: .
J gene: TRBJ2-3
V gene: TRBV7-6
clone size: .
CDR3 protein: CASSLAGSSTDTQYF
CDR3 DNA: TGTGCCAGCAGCTTGGCAGGATCGAGCACAGATACGCAGTATTTT